Listed below are T cell receptor beta chains from one sample, sequenced in a study of T cell responses to AZD1222 COVID-19 vaccine. Assay used: immunoSEQ multiplex PCR; TCRdb lists only in-frame clones, some missing. Of 180,000 or so clones listed, around 90% were seen once; the top ten hold approximately 1.8%. The source material was peripheral blood, sampled on day 0 of AZD1222 vaccination. The receptors stem from an adult in good health. The conserved cysteine and the conserved F or W are not part of the CDR3 here. Each record gives: clone size, V gene, CDR3 protein. Clone sizes are given selectively: once, few, many, or a class where the clone is expanded.

abundance: NA; v_gene: TRBV7-9; CDR3aa: ASSSGGPQETQY
abundance: once; v_gene: TRBV13; CDR3aa: ASSQGNTEAF
abundance: NA; v_gene: TRBV18; CDR3aa: ASSPGTGSPGG
abundance: NA; v_gene: TRBV5-1; CDR3aa: ASSATGLLNTGELF
abundance: NA; v_gene: TRBV28; CDR3aa: ASSTRTGLGEKLF
abundance: NA; v_gene: TRBV24-1; CDR3aa: ATSAAQQGGVHEQF
abundance: NA; v_gene: TRBV5-6; CDR3aa: ASSLALTGDNSPLH
abundance: NA; v_gene: TRBV28; CDR3aa: ASGKGQGAGGYT
abundance: NA; v_gene: TRBV27; CDR3aa: ASSFRPTPNQPQH
abundance: NA; v_gene: TRBV6-5; CDR3aa: ASSLTGSWDGYT
abundance: NA; v_gene: TRBV10-3; CDR3aa: AASSGQGNYGYT
abundance: NA; v_gene: TRBV24-1; CDR3aa: ATSDRTSGSDNEQF
abundance: NA; v_gene: TRBV21-1; CDR3aa: ASSKSGGPRDSLDYT
abundance: NA; v_gene: TRBV15; CDR3aa: ATSREPGVNSPLH
abundance: few; v_gene: TRBV18; CDR3aa: ASSPVGQVVRGYT
abundance: NA; v_gene: TRBV19; CDR3aa: ASRGDLSYGYT
abundance: NA; v_gene: TRBV4-3; CDR3aa: ASSQVGGRSGHGYT
abundance: NA; v_gene: TRBV5-1; CDR3aa: ASSQNPGQGSTDTQY
abundance: once; v_gene: TRBV6-6; CDR3aa: ASSPGGSTNGPQH
abundance: once; v_gene: TRBV7-8; CDR3aa: ASSQRQGPNTEAF
abundance: NA; v_gene: TRBV25-1; CDR3aa: ASSGGGSGTEAF
abundance: NA; v_gene: TRBV6-1; CDR3aa: ASSELPGGISGYT
abundance: NA; v_gene: TRBV6-5; CDR3aa: ASSSGQGDGYT
abundance: NA; v_gene: TRBV18; CDR3aa: ASSLNPNYGYT
abundance: few; v_gene: TRBV20-1; CDR3aa: SARGVGSAF
abundance: few; v_gene: TRBV27; CDR3aa: ASRRGQGAGQPQH
abundance: NA; v_gene: TRBV6-5; CDR3aa: ASRNDRARNTEAF
abundance: once; v_gene: TRBV18; CDR3aa: ASSQGSTNEKLF
abundance: NA; v_gene: TRBV15; CDR3aa: ATSAPGQAYEQY
abundance: NA; v_gene: TRBV19; CDR3aa: ASTGTGRIKETQY
abundance: NA; v_gene: TRBV13; CDR3aa: ASAGSSYEQY
abundance: NA; v_gene: TRBV10-1; CDR3aa: ASSESGTGTGELF
abundance: NA; v_gene: TRBV6-5; CDR3aa: ASNPGTGNENIQY